This T cell receptor (beta chain) derives from a study of T cell clonotyping in hematopoietic cell transplantation. Overall study: Recipients' pretransplant samples followed cytoreduction. General observations from the study: Few recipient clonotypes overlapped donors; over 97% were de novo at given depth.

On this clone: Its antigen is not known.

This CDR3 is built from 13 residues. Germline CDR1 is MNHEY and CDR2 is SMNVEV (reference sequence). V gave up 9 bases and J gave up 7 bases, with 18 bases separating them. Time point defined: recipient sample about 28 days before transplant, after cytoreduction. TCRdb's copy holds only in-frame clones and misses some; the assay was immunoSEQ multiplex PCR. The repertoire holds 25,000 or so clones, with less than 75% as singletons. This receptor was identified in a man aged 50 to 60 with myelodysplastic syndrome. Some clones in this sample may be carry-over from other donors' samples. The sample consisted of peripheral blood mononuclear cells, taken before stem cell transplant. The V gene is TRBV27, the J gene TRBJ1-2; no firm D call. The CDR3 here is CASRSGDGFGYTF. CDR3 DNA: TGTGCCAGTAGGTCGGGAGATGGTTTTGGCTACACCTTC.